Each of the 8 T cell receptor beta chains below was sequenced from the same sample in a study of blood T cell repertoires in COVID-19. Profiling relied on immunoSEQ multiplex PCR, and the TCRdb table lists in-frame clones only, not all of them. The sample includes approximately 130,000 clones, roughly three quarters of them seen just once. The sequenced sample consisted of peripheral blood. These receptors originate from a human donor in a cohort sampled during active COVID-19.

J is TRBJ1-1 and V is TRBV5-1; 7 nucleotides align to TRBD1. Per the germline V gene, CDR1 is SGHRS and CDR2 is YFSETQ. J lost 3 bases, V lost 4 bases, and 6 bases had no gene match. CDR3 length equals 14 residues. The CDR3 spells CASSRGTADTEAFF. The CDR3 DNA follows: TGCGCCAGCAGCAGAGGGACAGCGGACACTGAAGCTTTCTTT.

The chain carries TRBV9 and TRBJ2-1; TRBD2 is a possible D gene (6 bases). Trimming left V 2 bases short and J 1 base short, with 10 bases between. This CDR3 is built from 15 residues. The germline CDR1 and CDR2 sequences are SGDLS and YYNGEE. The CDR3 nucleotides are TGTGCCAGCAGCGTTCTGGAGGGTTCCTACAATGAGCAGTTCTTC. The encoded protein is CASSVLEGSYNEQFF. The full variable domain, completed using reference TRBV9 and TRBJ2-1, is DSGVTQTPKHLITATGQRVTLRCSPRSGDLSVYWYQQSLDQGLQFLIQYYNGEERAKGNILERFSAQQFPDLHSELNLSSLELGDSALYFCASSVLEGSYNEQFFGPGTRLTVL.

The V call is TRBV5-6, the J call TRBJ2-7; 16 bases fit TRBD2. Trimming took 3 bases from V and 6 from J; bases not matched to a gene: 9. This CDR3 has 17 residues. In germline, CDR1 is SGHDT, CDR2 YYEEEE. The CDR3 bases are TGTGCCAGCAGCTCAAGGGGACTAGCGGGAGGGGTAGGCGAGCAGTACTTC. Protein product: CASSSRGLAGGVGEQYF. Filled out from reference TRBV5-6 and TRBJ2-7, the complete variable domain reads DAGVTQSPTHLIKTRGQQVTLRCSPKSGHDTVSWYQQALGQGPQFIFQYYEEEERQRGNFPDRFSGHQFPNYSSELNVNALLLGDSALYLCASSSRGLAGGVGEQYFGPGTRLTVT.

V usage is TRBV10-2 and J usage is TRBJ2-1; possible D gene TRBD1, 6 bases. The CDR3 is 15 residues long. Germline V CDR1 and CDR2: WSHSY, SAAADI. The V end was cut by 3 bases, the J end by 4 bases, with 13 bases between. DNA of the CDR3: TGCGCCAGCAGTGATTCAGGGGCCCCTTACAATGAGCAGTTCTTC. This translates into CASSDSGAPYNEQFF.

The J gene is TRBJ1-1, the V gene TRBV27; D unresolved. With 5 bases removed from V and 5 bases from J, the gap between germline ends came to 21 bases. The CDR3 runs 16 residues. Germline CDR1 reads MNHEY; CDR2 reads SMNVEV (reference sequence). The chain's CDR3 is CASSPSLGLSATEAFF. The DNA for the CDR3 is TGTGCCAGCAGTCCCTCCCTAGGCCTCTCGGCAACTGAAGCTTTCTTT.

A few counts support this clone. This chain connects TRBV10-2 to TRBJ2-2; possible D gene TRBD1, 6 bases. The CDR3 consists of 12 residues. CDR1 is WSHSY, CDR2 SAAADI, per germline. Trimming took off 10 bases at V and 4 bases at J, with 10 bases between the two ends. This chain's CDR3 is CATTQGTGELFF. The CDR3 nucleotides are TGCGCCACCACACAGGGCACCGGGGAGCTGTTTTTT.

The genes are TRBV2 and TRBJ2-1; 9 positions match TRBD2. In germline, CDR1 is SNHLY, CDR2 FYNNEI. This CDR3 spans 13 amino acids. V lost 7 bases, J lost 7 bases, and 5 bases stayed unmatched. CDR3 nucleotides: TGTGCCAGCACTAGACTAGCGGTAAATGAGCAGTTCTTC. Translating gives CASTRLAVNEQFF. The full variable domain, in which reference TRBV2 and TRBJ2-1 provide the parts outside the CDR3, is EPEVTQTPSHQVTQMGQEVILRCVPISNHLYFYWYRQILGQKVEFLVSFYNNEISEKSEIFDDQFSVERPDGSNFTLKIRSTKLEDSAMYFCASTRLAVNEQFFGPGTRLTVL.

This chain uses TRBV10-3 with TRBJ2-5, with D tentatively TRBD2 (5 bases). Per the germline V gene, CDR1 is ENHRY and CDR2 is SYGVKD. V was shortened by 6 bases and J by 5 bases, with 19 bases between the two germline ends. This CDR3 has 15 amino acids. CDR3 residues: CAISEVPGMTETQYF. CDR3 nucleotide sequence: TGTGCCATCAGCGAGGTTCCGGGAATGACGGAGACCCAGTACTTC.